This TCR beta chain was identified during a study of spatial heterogeneity in lung cancer. TCRdb reprocessed the 5' RACE reads with MiXCR, giving one entry per CDR3 protein. The repertoire holds about 95,000 distinct CDR3 sequences, with roughly 8.7% as singletons. This clonotype came up many times. As to time point: sample taken at primary tumor resection. Unsorted whole RNA samples from tumor, nontumor lung or frozen PBMC were sequenced. The V and J ends lost 3 bases and 0 bases respectively, with 15 bases between them. The CDR3 loop spans 15 amino acids. The V gene's germline CDR1 is DFQATT and CDR2 SNEGSKA (reference sequence).

The rearrangement uses TRBV20-1 and TRBJ2-7; the D gene is possibly TRBD2 (6 bases). This clonotype was sampled from a male donor with early-stage non-small cell lung cancer. The sequenced sample was PBMCs, obtained at surgery. This CDR3 reads CSASRAGTSSYEQYF. The CDR3 DNA is TGCAGTGCTAGTAGGGCGGGAACAAGCTCCTACGAGCAGTACTTC.